This T cell receptor beta chain stems from a study of shared clonotypes between healthy human individuals. For the study at large: Each donor had three CD4 naive, three CD4 memory, two CD8 naive and one CD8 memory plate.

Naive CD8 cells lacked CD45RO, underwent positive selection for CCR7 and left out terminally differentiated effector memory CD45RA+ cells. The table came from immunoSEQ multiplex PCR; TCRdb's copy has only in-frame clones and leaves some out. The table records millions of clones, about 95% of them present only once. Germline V gene sequence: CDR1 MDHEN, CDR2 SYDVKM. This CDR3 has 17 residues. V was trimmed by 7 bases and J by 0 bases, leaving 21 bases between them. This chain joins TRBV28 and TRBJ1-2; unclear D gene. Sample: naive CD8+ T cells sorted from blood. The sequence came from a man aged 18 to 29 in good health. This chain's CDR3 is CASNSPSELSTNYGYTF. Written as DNA, the CDR3 is TGTGCCAGCAACTCCCCGTCGGAACTCTCCACTAACTATGGCTACACCTTC.